This passage covers 13 T cell receptor beta chains from one sample sequenced in a study of T cell changes during pregnancy in multiple sclerosis. The repertoire was sequenced with immunoSEQ multiplex PCR; TCRdb's copy has only in-frame clones and lacks some. The sample lists tens of thousands of clones, about 93% occurring once. This sample comprised CD4+ T cells from peripheral blood mononuclear cells, obtained in the second trimester of pregnancy. The receptors shown here come from a female donor with multiple sclerosis, enrolled in a pregnancy study.

This chain joins TRBV7-9 and TRBJ1-1; D is perhaps TRBD1 (6 bases). V lost 1 base, J lost 7 bases, and 22 bases lay in between. Germline-derived CDR1 and CDR2 are SEHNR and FQNEAQ (reference sequence). This CDR3 spans 17 amino acids. The CDR3 DNA reads TGTGCCAGCAGCTTAGTTCGGGGTTTTACAGGGTCTGGTGAAGCTTTCTTT. This gives the protein CASSLVRGFTGSGEAFF. The variable domain in full, completed from reference TRBV7-9 and TRBJ1-1, reads DTGVSQNPRHKITKRGQNVTFRCDPISEHNRLYWYRQTLGQGPEFLTYFQNEAQLEKSRLLSDRFSAERPKGSFSTLEIQRTEQGDSAMYLCASSLVRGFTGSGEAFFGQGTRLTVV.

J is TRBJ2-5 and V is TRBV2, with unresolved D. Germline V CDR1 and CDR2: SNHLY, FYNNEI. Trimming took off 1 base at V and 5 bases at J, with 17 bases between the two ends. This CDR3 has 16 residues. The chain's CDR3 is CASSEEAALLRETQYF. The DNA of the CDR3 is TGTGCCAGCAGTGAAGAAGCTGCCCTCCTCAGGGAGACCCAGTACTTC. Full variable domain (rest looked up from reference TRBV2 and TRBJ2-5): EPEVTQTPSHQVTQMGQEVILRCVPISNHLYFYWYRQILGQKVEFLVSFYNNEISEKSEIFDDQFSVERPDGSNFTLKIRSTKLEDSAMYFCASSEEAALLRETQYFGPGTRLLVL.

Regarding this clone: The identical CDR3 is also encoded by other nucleotide sequences in the sample. The chain links TRBV7-2 to TRBJ1-1; D gene ambiguous. The CDR3 loop spans 14 amino acids. Trimming took off 1 base at V and 1 base at J, with 7 bases between the two ends. Germline loops: CDR1 SGHTA, CDR2 FQGNSA. In DNA form, the CDR3 reads TGTGCCAGCAGCTTAGGAAGCGCGAACACTGAAGCTTTCTTT. This gives the protein CASSLGSANTEAFF.

This clone was observed a few times. Other nucleotide sequences from this sample produce the same CDR3. The V call is TRBV10-3, the J call TRBJ2-7; no firm D call. The V end was cut by 3 bases, the J end by 3 bases, with 3 bases between. The length of the CDR3 is 11 residues. Germline V gives CDR1 ENHRY, CDR2 SYGVKD. This CDR3 reads CAISDNYEQYF. In nucleotides, the CDR3 is TGTGCCATCAGTGATAACTACGAGCAGTACTTC.

This chain links TRBV5-6 with TRBJ2-5; no clear D. Trimming stripped 1 base from V and 0 bases from J, with 10 bases between. The CDR3 is made up of 15 amino acids. From germline, CDR1 is SGHDT and CDR2 YYEEEE. The CDR3 DNA is TGTGCCAGCAGCTTGACTCGAGACTACCAAGAGACCCAGTACTTC. Residues: CASSLTRDYQETQYF. Looking up the rest from reference TRBV5-6 and TRBJ2-5 gives the full variable domain: DAGVTQSPTHLIKTRGQQVTLRCSPKSGHDTVSWYQQALGQGPQFIFQYYEEEERQRGNFPDRFSGHQFPNYSSELNVNALLLGDSALYLCASSLTRDYQETQYFGPGTRLLVL.

The rearrangement links TRBV6-5 to TRBJ1-4; 8 nucleotides line up with TRBD1. V dropped 6 bases and J dropped 5; count of bases not matched to a gene: 8. This CDR3 comprises 15 residues. Germline loops: CDR1 MNHEY, CDR2 SVGAGI. The CDR3 DNA reads TGTGCCAGCAGAAACGGACAGGGAAAGAATGAAAAACTGTTTTTT. Its protein product is CASRNGQGKNEKLFF.

The chain uses TRBV11-3 and TRBJ1-2; D ambiguous. This CDR3 has 12 amino acids. The V end was cut by 4 bases, the J end by 5 bases, with 8 bases between. Looked up from germline, CDR1 is SGHNT and CDR2 is YENEEA. DNA of the CDR3: TGTGCCAGCAGCTACACGGGATATGGCTACACCTTC. Protein: CASSYTGYGYTF. Complete variable domain (other parts from reference TRBV11-3 and TRBJ1-2): EAGVVQSPRYKIIEKKQPVAFWCNPISGHNTLYWYLQNLGQGPELLIRYENEEAVDDSQLPKDRFSAERLKGVDSTLKIQPAELGDSAVYLCASSYTGYGYTFGSGTRLTVV.

The J gene is TRBJ1-2, the V gene TRBV7-8; 7 bases are shared with TRBD1. This CDR3 comprises 13 residues. The J segment lost 4 bases and the V segment lost 5 bases, leaving 4 bases of the junction unmatched. Germline values: CDR1 SGHVS, CDR2 FQNEAQ. CDR3 region: CASSEGGRYGYTF. Written as DNA, the CDR3 is TGTGCCAGCAGCGAAGGGGGCCGCTATGGCTACACCTTC.

This chain connects TRBV5-1 to TRBJ1-1; D is possibly TRBD1 (5 bases). The CDR3 spans 14 residues. Trimming left V 2 bases short and J 4 bases short, with 12 bases between. Per the germline V gene, CDR1 is SGHRS and CDR2 is YFSETQ. CDR3 coding DNA: TGCGCCAGCAGCTTTGGACACGGGGGCACTGAAGCTTTCTTT. Protein: CASSFGHGGTEAFF.

The rearrangement links TRBV6-5 to TRBJ1-5; no clear D gene. The germline gives CDR1 MNHEY, CDR2 SVGAGI. V was pared by 2 bases and J by 3 bases, with 5 bases between. This CDR3 contains 13 residues. CDR3 sequence: CASSYRDNQPQHF. The CDR3, as DNA: TGTGCCAGCAGTTACCGGGACAATCAGCCCCAGCATTTT.

The chain recombines TRBV9 with TRBJ2-7, with D maybe TRBD1 (6 bases). Germline-derived CDR1 and CDR2 are SGDLS and YYNGEE. This CDR3 spans 17 amino acids. The ends were cut back, 2 bases at V and 2 bases at J, with 20 bases in the middle. CDR3 bases: TGTGCCAGCAGCGTGGCGGCCGGGACACCAGAAGCCTACGAGCAGTACTTC. Translation gives CASSVAAGTPEAYEQYF.

J is TRBJ2-5 and V is TRBV19, with D unclear. This CDR3 comprises 13 residues. V lost 3 bases and J 5 bases, leaving 10 bases between the germline ends. CDR1 LNHDA and CDR2 SQIVND come from the germline V gene (reference sequence). DNA of the CDR3: TGTGCCAGTAGTATGGTCCTCCGGGAGACCCAGTACTTC. This encodes CASSMVLRETQYF.

This chain uses TRBV29-1 with TRBJ1-1, with a weak D call TRBD1 (6 bases). The germline CDR1 and CDR2 sequences are SQVTM and ANQGSEA. This CDR3 region has 13 residues. V lost 8 bases and J lost 1, with 14 bases in between. This chain's CDR3 is CSCRGQQNTEAFF. The CDR3 DNA reads as TGCAGCTGTCGCGGACAGCAGAACACTGAAGCTTTCTTT.